Included here is one T cell receptor (beta chain) sequence, with context. This specimen belongs to a study of T cells expressing NK-cell markers. The CDR3 runs to 14 residues. CDR1 and CDR2 from the germline V gene are LNHNV and YYDKDF (reference sequence). Reprocessing the 5' RACE reads, TCRdb reports a single entry for every CDR3 protein and omits DNA. The sample spans a few hundred thousand distinct CDR3 sequences; the ten largest clones claim 3% to 4.5%. The TCR comes from a young man in good health. Sequencing was carried out using blood T cells: a sorted CD56 or NKG2C T cell subset, CD4+ or CD8+ T cells, or bulk PBMC T cells (not recorded which). The J gene is TRBJ2-1, the V gene TRBV15; no DNA is available, so the TRBD2 call from TCRdb remains unchecked. CDR3 region: CATSRGGLNNEQFF.